This TCR beta chain is from a study of Ad26.COV2.S vaccination and SARS-CoV-2 variants. As to this clone: What it binds is not known.

TCRdb keeps only in-frame clones here, not all; method: immunoSEQ multiplex PCR. The sample has 440,000 or so clones; about nine tenths are singletons. Study results and limitations: The authors reported substantial breadth in spike-specific CD8+ and CD4+ T cell responses after vaccination.

Treatment reported: approximately 18 received Ad26.COV2.S at low or high dose, single or two shots; 5 received placebo; per-sample allocation not given. Collection of the samples took place on day 63 after the first injection of vaccine or placebo. From germline, CDR1 is LGHDT and CDR2 YNNKEL (reference sequence). V dropped 4 bases and J dropped 13 bases, with 16 bases sitting between them. The CDR3 runs to 12 residues. The chain recombines TRBV3-1 (or the pseudogene TRBV3-2) with TRBJ1-2; the D gene is possibly TRBD1 (5 bases). The clonotype comes from a person between 18 and 60 years old who received the Ad26.COV2.S COVID-19 vaccine or a placebo. This sample comprised peripheral blood, obtained in a trial of Ad26.COV2.S vaccine versus placebo. CDR3 bases: TGTGCCAGCAGCCCTGGGGACCGTCGTCTCACCTTC. Residues: CASSPGDRRLTF.